A selection of T cell receptor beta chains follows, all from one sample in a study of blood T cell repertoires in COVID-19. Method: immunoSEQ multiplex PCR; TCRdb's copy keeps in-frame clones and lacks some. The table has fewer than 200,000 clones, 65% to 90% seen once. The sequenced sample was peripheral blood. All receptors come from a man over 45 with active or convalescent COVID-19. CDR3s include the opening cysteine and the closing phenylalanine or tryptophan. The order of the fields is CDR3 DNA, CDR3 protein, V gene, clone size, J gene, D gene. The D gene is left open where the match is weak. Part of the rows lack a size; the others show once, few, many or a class for expanded clones.

CDR3nt: TGTGCCAGCAGTTACCATGACAGGTTCAGCAATCAGCCCCAGCATTTT
CDR3aa: CASSYHDRFSNQPQHF
v_gene: TRBV6-2/TRBV6-3
abundance: NA
j_gene: TRBJ1-5
d_gene: NA

CDR3nt: TGTGCCAGCAGTTTTATTGGTCGGACAGGGGCTTCCCAAGAGACCCAGTACTTC
CDR3aa: CASSFIGRTGASQETQYF
v_gene: TRBV28
abundance: NA
j_gene: TRBJ2-5
d_gene: TRBD1

CDR3nt: TGTGCCAGCGGCCGTATTTCTTTATCGAACACCGGGGAGCTGTTTTTT
CDR3aa: CASGRISLSNTGELFF
v_gene: TRBV28
abundance: NA
j_gene: TRBJ2-2
d_gene: NA

CDR3nt: TGCGCCAGCAGCCAACAGGGGTTTGGCGAGCAGTACTTC
CDR3aa: CASSQQGFGEQYF
v_gene: TRBV4-3
abundance: NA
j_gene: TRBJ2-7
d_gene: NA

CDR3nt: TGTGCCAGCAGCAGATCCCAGGGGGTTTCCTACGAGCAGTACTTC
CDR3aa: CASSRSQGVSYEQYF
v_gene: TRBV5-4
abundance: NA
j_gene: TRBJ2-7
d_gene: TRBD1

CDR3nt: TGTGCCAGCAGTAATGACGCGGGGATTACAGATACGCAGTATTTT
CDR3aa: CASSNDAGITDTQYF
v_gene: TRBV14
abundance: NA
j_gene: TRBJ2-3
d_gene: NA

CDR3nt: TGTGCCAGCGCTAGCGGGATTCAGCAGTACTTC
CDR3aa: CASASGIQQYF
v_gene: TRBV12-3/TRBV12-4
abundance: NA
j_gene: TRBJ2-7
d_gene: TRBD2

CDR3nt: TGTGCCAGCTCACCACCGCAGGCCACAGATACGCAGTATTTT
CDR3aa: CASSPPQATDTQYF
v_gene: TRBV18
abundance: NA
j_gene: TRBJ2-3
d_gene: NA

CDR3nt: TGTGCCAGCAGCGCGACAGGTCTGAACACTGAAGCTTTCTTT
CDR3aa: CASSATGLNTEAFF
v_gene: TRBV9
abundance: NA
j_gene: TRBJ1-1
d_gene: NA

CDR3nt: TGTGCCAGCAGCTCGTTCTACGAGCAGTACTTC
CDR3aa: CASSSFYEQYF
v_gene: TRBV7-2
abundance: NA
j_gene: TRBJ2-7
d_gene: NA

CDR3nt: TGTGCCAGCAGTTCAAAGTTAGCGGGAGGGCCCTGGCCGTACTTC
CDR3aa: CASSSKLAGGPWPYF
v_gene: TRBV28
abundance: NA
j_gene: TRBJ2-7
d_gene: TRBD2

CDR3nt: TGTGCCACCAGTGATTTTAGCGGAAGCTCCTACAATGAGCAGTTCTTC
CDR3aa: CATSDFSGSSYNEQFF
v_gene: TRBV24-1
abundance: NA
j_gene: TRBJ2-1
d_gene: NA

CDR3nt: TGTGCCAGTAATGCCAGGGGTTTCACCGGGGAGCTGTTTTTT
CDR3aa: CASNARGFTGELFF
v_gene: TRBV19
abundance: NA
j_gene: TRBJ2-2
d_gene: NA

CDR3nt: TGTGCCAGTAGTCCCGGGACAGGCTCAACCTACGAGCAGTACTTC
CDR3aa: CASSPGTGSTYEQYF
v_gene: TRBV19
abundance: NA
j_gene: TRBJ2-7
d_gene: TRBD1

CDR3nt: TGTGCCAGCAGTGAATGGCAGGCCAATCAGCCCCAGCATTTT
CDR3aa: CASSEWQANQPQHF
v_gene: TRBV2
abundance: NA
j_gene: TRBJ1-5
d_gene: NA

CDR3nt: TGTGCCAGCAGCCAAGATCCCCATTCCTACGAGCAGTACTTC
CDR3aa: CASSQDPHSYEQYF
v_gene: TRBV4-2
abundance: once
j_gene: TRBJ2-7
d_gene: NA

CDR3nt: TGTGCCAGCAGCTCCCGTGGGGGACAGGGATTCACTGAAGCTTTCTTT
CDR3aa: CASSSRGGQGFTEAFF
v_gene: TRBV11-1
abundance: NA
j_gene: TRBJ1-1
d_gene: TRBD1

CDR3nt: TGTGCCAGCAGCACCCTCGGGGGGCCTGGCGAGCAGTACTTC
CDR3aa: CASSTLGGPGEQYF
v_gene: TRBV14
abundance: many
j_gene: TRBJ2-7
d_gene: NA

CDR3nt: TGCGCCAGCAGCCAGGGACAGGGGTTGTGGGGCTACACCTTC
CDR3aa: CASSQGQGLWGYTF
v_gene: TRBV4-1
abundance: NA
j_gene: TRBJ1-2
d_gene: TRBD1

CDR3nt: TGTGCCAGCAGTGAGGGCTATGGCTACACCTTC
CDR3aa: CASSEGYGYTF
v_gene: TRBV27
abundance: NA
j_gene: TRBJ1-2
d_gene: NA

CDR3nt: TGTGCCAGCAGTACCCCCGGGACAGTCAATTCACCCCTCCACTTT
CDR3aa: CASSTPGTVNSPLHF
v_gene: TRBV27
abundance: NA
j_gene: TRBJ1-6
d_gene: TRBD1

CDR3nt: TGTGCCAGCAGCCAAGATAGACATAGTTCACCCCTCCACTTT
CDR3aa: CASSQDRHSSPLHF
v_gene: TRBV14
abundance: NA
j_gene: TRBJ1-6
d_gene: NA

CDR3nt: TGTGCCACGGGCACTAGCGGGCAAACCTACGAGCAGTACTTC
CDR3aa: CATGTSGQTYEQYF
v_gene: TRBV10-3
abundance: NA
j_gene: TRBJ2-7
d_gene: TRBD2

CDR3nt: TGTGCCAGCAGTGGCTTATTGGGGGCAGGGAATCACTATGGCTACACCTTC
CDR3aa: CASSGLLGAGNHYGYTF
v_gene: TRBV28
abundance: NA
j_gene: TRBJ1-2
d_gene: NA